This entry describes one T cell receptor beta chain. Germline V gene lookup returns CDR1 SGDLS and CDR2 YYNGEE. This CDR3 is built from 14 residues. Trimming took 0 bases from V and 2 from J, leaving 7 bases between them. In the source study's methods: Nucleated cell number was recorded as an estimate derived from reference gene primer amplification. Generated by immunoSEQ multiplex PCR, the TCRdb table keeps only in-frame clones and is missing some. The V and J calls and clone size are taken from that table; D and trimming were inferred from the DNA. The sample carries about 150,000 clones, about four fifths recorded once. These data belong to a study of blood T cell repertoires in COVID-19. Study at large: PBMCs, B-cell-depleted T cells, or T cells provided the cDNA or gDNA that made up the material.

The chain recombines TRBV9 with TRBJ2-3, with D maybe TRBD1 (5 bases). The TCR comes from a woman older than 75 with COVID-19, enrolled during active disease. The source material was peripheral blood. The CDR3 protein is CASSVEGSTDTQYF. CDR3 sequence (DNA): TGTGCCAGCAGCGTAGAGGGGTCCACAGATACGCAGTATTTT.